This TCR beta chain was captured by sequencing in a study of T cells in Graves' hyperthyroidism and ophthalmopathy. Study context: Peripheral blood was drawn at first diagnosis, prior to all treatment.

Comments on this clonotype: Its specificity is not known.

Whole-study results and caveats: A model using 13 V-J features told ophthalmopathy apart from stable hyperthyroidism.

Newly diagnosed patients aged 18 to 65 had hyperthyroidism of under 2 months' duration. Not enrolled were patients with uncontrolled infection, other autoimmune disease, pregnancy or lactation. The CDR3 loop spans 11 amino acids. V dropped 6 bases and J dropped 3 bases, with 6 bases sitting between them. Amplification yielded TCR beta CDR3 regions, with RNA transcripts as the source. The HTBI primer set served for first-round RT-PCR of the TCR CDR3. TCRdb recomputed calls from the multiplex PCR reads with MiXCR, one row per CDR3 protein. The table has approximately 32,000 distinct CDR3 sequences, 49% seen once; the top ten hold approximately 6.2%.

The origin of this receptor is a woman aged 45 to 65 with Graves' hyperthyroidism that later progressed to Graves' ophthalmopathy. J is TRBJ2-7 and V is TRBV12-3 or TRBV12-4; no clear D gene. The sample was blood. The DNA for the CDR3 is TGTGCCAGCAGGGAGCGCTACGAGCAGTACTTC. Protein: CASRERYEQYF.